This T cell receptor beta chain was recovered during a study of T cell responses to AZD1222 COVID-19 vaccine. Overall study results and limits: White British people made up most donors, females outnumbered males, and clonal diversity was possibly underestimated.

V lost 3 bases and J lost 8, with 10 bases in between. This CDR3 is built from 12 residues. The germline CDR1 and CDR2 sequences are MNHNS and SASEGT. The protocol was immunoSEQ multiplex PCR, while the TCRdb copy is restricted to in-frame clones and leaves out a portion. The sample has 110,000 or so clones, approximately 90% seen once. On this clone itself: Its specificity is unknown.

The sequenced sample was peripheral blood, obtained on day 0 of AZD1222 vaccination. The clonotype comes from an adult in good health. The chain employs TRBV6-1 and TRBJ1-2; maybe TRBD1 (5 bases). The chain's CDR3 is CASSDQGWGYTF. The CDR3 DNA reads as TGTGCCAGCAGTGATCAGGGATGGGGCTACACCTTC.